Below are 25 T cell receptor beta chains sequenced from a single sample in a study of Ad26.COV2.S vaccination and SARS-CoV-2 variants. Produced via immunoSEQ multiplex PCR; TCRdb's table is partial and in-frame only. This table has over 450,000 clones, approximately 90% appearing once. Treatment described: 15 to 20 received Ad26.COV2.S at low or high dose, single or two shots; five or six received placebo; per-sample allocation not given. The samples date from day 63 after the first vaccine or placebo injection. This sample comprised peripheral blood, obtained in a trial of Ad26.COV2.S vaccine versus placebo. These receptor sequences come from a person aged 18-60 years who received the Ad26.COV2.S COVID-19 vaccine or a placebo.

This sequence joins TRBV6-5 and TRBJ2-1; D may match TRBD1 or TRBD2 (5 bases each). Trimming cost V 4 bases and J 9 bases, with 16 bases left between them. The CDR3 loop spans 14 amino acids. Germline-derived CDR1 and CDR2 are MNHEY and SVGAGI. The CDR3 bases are TGTGCCAGCAGTTGGGACCTTAGTGCCACTGAGCAGTTCTTC. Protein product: CASSWDLSATEQFF.

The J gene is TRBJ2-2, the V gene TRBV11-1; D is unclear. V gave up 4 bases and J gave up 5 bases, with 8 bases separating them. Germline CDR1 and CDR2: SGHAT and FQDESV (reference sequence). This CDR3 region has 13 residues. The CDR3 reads CASSSGNTGELFF. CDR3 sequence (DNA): TGTGCCAGCAGCTCTGGCAATACCGGGGAGCTGTTTTTT.

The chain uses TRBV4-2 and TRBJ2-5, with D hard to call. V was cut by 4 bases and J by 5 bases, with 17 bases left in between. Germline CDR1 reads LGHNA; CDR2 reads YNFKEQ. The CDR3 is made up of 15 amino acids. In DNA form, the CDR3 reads TGTGCCAGCAGCCTACGACTTGAGAGCTGGGAGACCCAGTACTTC. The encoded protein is CASSLRLESWETQYF.

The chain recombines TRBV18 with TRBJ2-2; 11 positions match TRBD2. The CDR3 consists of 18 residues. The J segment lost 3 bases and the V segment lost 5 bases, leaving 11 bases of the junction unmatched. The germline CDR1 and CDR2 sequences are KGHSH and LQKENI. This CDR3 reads CASSSRGLAALHTGELFF. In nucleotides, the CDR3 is TGTGCCAGCTCATCACGGGGACTAGCGGCACTGCACACCGGGGAGCTGTTTTTT.

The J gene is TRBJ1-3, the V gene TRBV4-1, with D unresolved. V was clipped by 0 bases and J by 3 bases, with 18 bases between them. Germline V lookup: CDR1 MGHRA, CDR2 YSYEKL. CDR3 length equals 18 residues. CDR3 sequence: CASSQDPGVLGNGNTIYF. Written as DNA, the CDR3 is TGCGCCAGCAGCCAAGATCCCGGGGTTTTAGGGAATGGAAACACCATATATTTT.

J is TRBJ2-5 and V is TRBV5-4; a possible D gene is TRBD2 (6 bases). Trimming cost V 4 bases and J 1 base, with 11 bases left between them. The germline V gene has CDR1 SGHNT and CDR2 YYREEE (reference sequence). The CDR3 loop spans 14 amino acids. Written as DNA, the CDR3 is TGTGCCAGCAGCCCTTCGGGAGCCCAAGAGACCCAGTACTTC. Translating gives CASSPSGAQETQYF. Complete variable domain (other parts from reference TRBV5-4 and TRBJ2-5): ETGVTQSPTHLIKTRGQQVTLRCSSQSGHNTVSWYQQALGQGPQFIFQYYREEENGRGNFPPRFSGLQFPNYSSELNVNALELDDSALYLCASSPSGAQETQYFGPGTRLLVL.

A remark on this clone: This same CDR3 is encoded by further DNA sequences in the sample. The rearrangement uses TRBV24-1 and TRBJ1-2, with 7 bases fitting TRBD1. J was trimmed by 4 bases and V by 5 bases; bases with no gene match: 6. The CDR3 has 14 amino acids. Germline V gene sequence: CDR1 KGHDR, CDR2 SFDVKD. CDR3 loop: CATSARQGAYGYTF. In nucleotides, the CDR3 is TGTGCCACCAGTGCCCGACAGGGAGCCTATGGCTACACCTTC.

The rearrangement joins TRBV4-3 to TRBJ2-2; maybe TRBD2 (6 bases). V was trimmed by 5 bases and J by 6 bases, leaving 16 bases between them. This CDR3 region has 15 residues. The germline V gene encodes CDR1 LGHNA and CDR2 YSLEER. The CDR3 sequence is CASSTRLVGAGELFF. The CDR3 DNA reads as TGCGCCAGCAGCACACGACTAGTTGGGGCCGGGGAGCTGTTTTTT.

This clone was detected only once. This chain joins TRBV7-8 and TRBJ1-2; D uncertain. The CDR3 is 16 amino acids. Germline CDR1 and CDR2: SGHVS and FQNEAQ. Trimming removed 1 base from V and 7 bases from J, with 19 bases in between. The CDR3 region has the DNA TGTGCCAGCAGCTTAGTCAGCGCACGCGGCGAGTCTGGCTACACCTTC. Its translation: CASSLVSARGESGYTF.

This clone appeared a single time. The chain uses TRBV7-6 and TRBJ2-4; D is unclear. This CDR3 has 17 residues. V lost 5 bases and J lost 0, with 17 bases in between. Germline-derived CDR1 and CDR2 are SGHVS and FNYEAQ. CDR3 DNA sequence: TGTGCCAGCAGCCCGGAAGCCCCGACATTAGCCAAAAACATTCAGTACTTC. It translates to CASSPEAPTLAKNIQYF. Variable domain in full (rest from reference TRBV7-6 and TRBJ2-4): GAGVSQSPRYKVTKRGQDVALRCDPISGHVSLYWYRQALGQGPEFLTYFNYEAQQDKSGLPNDRFSAERPEGSISTLTIQRTEQRDSAMYRCASSPEAPTLAKNIQYFGAGTRLSVL.

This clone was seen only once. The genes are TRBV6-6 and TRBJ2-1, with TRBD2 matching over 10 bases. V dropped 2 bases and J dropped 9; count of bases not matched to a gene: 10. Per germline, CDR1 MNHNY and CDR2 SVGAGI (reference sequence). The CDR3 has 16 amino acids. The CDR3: CASSYGLAGGQGEQFF. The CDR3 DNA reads TGTGCCAGCAGTTACGGGTTAGCGGGAGGTCAGGGTGAGCAGTTCTTC.

The CDR3 loop is CASSLVKGSLPGYTF. CDR3 bases: TGTGCCAGCAGCTTAGTAAAGGGCAGCCTGCCGGGCTACACCTTC. J is TRBJ1-2 and V is TRBV7-9; D is uncertain. V was cut by 1 base and J by 8 bases, with 17 bases left in between. CDR1 and CDR2 (germline): SEHNR, FQNEAQ (reference sequence). This CDR3 is 15 amino acids long.

The CDR3 is CASSESGYNNEQFF. The CDR3 DNA is TGCGCCAGCAGTGAGTCTGGCTACAACAATGAGCAGTTCTTC. This chain connects TRBV10-1 to TRBJ2-1, with unresolved D. CDR3 length: 14 residues. V lost 0 bases to trimming and J lost 5 bases, with 8 bases between them. The germline V gene has CDR1 WNHNN and CDR2 SYGVQD (reference sequence).

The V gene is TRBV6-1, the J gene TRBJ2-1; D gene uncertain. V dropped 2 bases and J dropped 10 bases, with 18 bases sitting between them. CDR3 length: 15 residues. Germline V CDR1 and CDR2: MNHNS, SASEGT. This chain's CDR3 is CASSENVPTPWEQFF. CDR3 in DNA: TGTGCCAGCAGTGAAAATGTCCCGACCCCCTGGGAGCAGTTCTTC.

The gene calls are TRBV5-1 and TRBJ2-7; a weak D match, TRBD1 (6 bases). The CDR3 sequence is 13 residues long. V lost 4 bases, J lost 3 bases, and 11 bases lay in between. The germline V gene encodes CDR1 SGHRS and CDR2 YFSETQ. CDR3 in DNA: TGCGCCAGCAGCGTGGACAGATACTACGAGCAGTACTTC. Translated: CASSVDRYYEQYF.

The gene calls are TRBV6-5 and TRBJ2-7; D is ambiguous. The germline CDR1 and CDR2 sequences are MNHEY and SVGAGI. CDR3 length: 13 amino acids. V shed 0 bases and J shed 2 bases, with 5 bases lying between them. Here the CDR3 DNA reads TGTGCCAGCAGTTACTCTTCCACCTACGAGCAGTACTTC. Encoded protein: CASSYSSTYEQYF.

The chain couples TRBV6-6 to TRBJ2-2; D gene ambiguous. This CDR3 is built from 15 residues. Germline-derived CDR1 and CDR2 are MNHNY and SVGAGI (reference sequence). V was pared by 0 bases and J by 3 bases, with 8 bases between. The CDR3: CASSYSRPDTGELFF. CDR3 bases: TGTGCCAGCAGTTACTCTCGGCCCGACACCGGGGAGCTGTTTTTT.

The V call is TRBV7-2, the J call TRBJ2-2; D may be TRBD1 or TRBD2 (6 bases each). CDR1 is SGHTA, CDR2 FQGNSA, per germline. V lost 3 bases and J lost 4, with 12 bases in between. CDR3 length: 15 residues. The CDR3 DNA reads TGTGCCAGCAGCTTCCAAGGGGGGATCACCGGGGAGCTGTTTTTT. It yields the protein CASSFQGGITGELFF.

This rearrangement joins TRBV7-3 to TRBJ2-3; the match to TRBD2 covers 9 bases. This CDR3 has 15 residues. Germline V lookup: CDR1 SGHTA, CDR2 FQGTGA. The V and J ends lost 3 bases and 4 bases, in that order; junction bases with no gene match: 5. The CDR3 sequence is CASSFFSGRSDTQYF. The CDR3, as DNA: TGTGCCAGCAGCTTTTTTAGCGGGAGATCAGATACGCAGTATTTT.

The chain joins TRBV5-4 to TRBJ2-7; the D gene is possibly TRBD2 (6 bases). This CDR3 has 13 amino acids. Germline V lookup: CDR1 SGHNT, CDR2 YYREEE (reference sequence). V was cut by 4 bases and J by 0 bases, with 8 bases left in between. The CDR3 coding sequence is TGTGCCAGCAGCGCGGGGTACTCCTACGAGCAGTACTTC. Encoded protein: CASSAGYSYEQYF.

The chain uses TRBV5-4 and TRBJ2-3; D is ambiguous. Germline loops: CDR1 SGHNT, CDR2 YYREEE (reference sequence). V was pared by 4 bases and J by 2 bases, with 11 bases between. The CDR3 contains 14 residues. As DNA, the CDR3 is TGTGCCAGCAGCCTCATTCGTTCCACAGATACGCAGTATTTT. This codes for CASSLIRSTDTQYF.

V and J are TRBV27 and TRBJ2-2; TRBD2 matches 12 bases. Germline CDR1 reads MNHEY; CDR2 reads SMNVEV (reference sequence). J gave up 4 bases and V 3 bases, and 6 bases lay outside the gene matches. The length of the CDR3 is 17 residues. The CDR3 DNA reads TGTGCCAGCAGTTTTGCTAGCGGGGGGGCGGCCACCGGGGAGCTGTTTTTT. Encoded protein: CASSFASGGAATGELFF.

The CDR3 is CASSLPTAYNEQFF. The CDR3 coding sequence is TGTGCCAGCAGCTTACCAACAGCCTACAATGAGCAGTTCTTC. The V and J genes are TRBV11-2 and TRBJ2-1, with D unclear. Trimming removed 2 bases from V and 2 bases from J, with 7 bases in between. Germline CDR1 reads SGHAT; CDR2 reads FQNNGV. The CDR3 extends over 14 amino acids.

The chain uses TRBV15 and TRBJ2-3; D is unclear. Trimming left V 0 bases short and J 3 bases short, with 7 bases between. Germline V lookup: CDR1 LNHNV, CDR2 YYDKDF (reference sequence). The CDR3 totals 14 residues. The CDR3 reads CATSRDPATDTQYF. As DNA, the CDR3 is TGTGCCACCAGCAGAGATCCAGCTACAGATACGCAGTATTTT.

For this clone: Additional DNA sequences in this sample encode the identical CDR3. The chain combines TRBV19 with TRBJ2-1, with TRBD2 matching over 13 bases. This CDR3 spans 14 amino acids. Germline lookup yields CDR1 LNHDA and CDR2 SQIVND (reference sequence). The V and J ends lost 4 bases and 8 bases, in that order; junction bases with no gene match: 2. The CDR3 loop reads CASSRLAGGYEQFF. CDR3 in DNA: TGTGCCAGTAGTAGACTAGCGGGGGGCTATGAGCAGTTCTTC.